The 8 T cell receptor beta chains given below trace back to one sample, sequenced in a study of vaccination effects on CD4 cells after COVID-19. These receptors lack a known antigen. CD4+ T cells were isolated after around ten days of culture. Sequencing was performed with immunoSEQ multiplex PCR; in TCRdb, only in-frame clones are kept and a portion is missing. The table lists about 58,000 clones, about 74% of them singletons. The specimen was CD4+ T cells from PBMCs cultured without peptide, collected before COVID-19 vaccination. These receptors all stem from a human donor who received a COVID-19 vaccine.

The genes are TRBV14 and TRBJ2-7, with a weak D call TRBD2 (6 bases). The CDR3 sequence is 15 residues long. With 1 base removed from V and 1 base from J, the gap between germline ends came to 11 bases. Germline CDR1 SGHDN, CDR2 FVKESK. The CDR3 sequence: CASSQGLGGSYEQYV. The CDR3 nucleotides read TGTGCCAGCAGCCAAGGCCTGGGGGGATCCTACGAGCAGTACGTC.

The CDR3 spells CASSPGNGNTIYF. CDR3 coding DNA: TGTGCCAGCTCACCAGGGAATGGAAACACCATATATTTT. The V and J genes are TRBV18 and TRBJ1-3; D gene uncertain. Germline loops: CDR1 KGHSH, CDR2 LQKENI. The CDR3 has 13 amino acids. Trimming shortened V by 2 bases and J by 3 bases, and 5 bases separated the two germline ends.

The count of this clone is one. Other DNA variants within this sample encode the same CDR3. The rearrangement uses TRBV24-1 and TRBJ1-1; D not certain. Germline CDR1 and CDR2: KGHDR and SFDVKD. The CDR3 runs to 13 residues. V lost 1 base and J 2 bases, leaving 4 bases between the germline ends. Written as DNA, the CDR3 is TGTGCCACCAGTGATTTTTCCAACACTGAAGCTTTCTTT. It is translated as CATSDFSNTEAFF.

This chain uses TRBV2 with TRBJ1-1; 7 bases fit TRBD1. Trimming removed 7 bases from V and 3 bases from J; junction bases left unmatched: 8. CDR1 SNHLY and CDR2 FYNNEI come from the germline V gene. The CDR3 contains 14 residues. The DNA of the CDR3 is TGTGCCAGCAAGACAGGGAATAGAGACACTGAAGCTTTCTTT. This encodes CASKTGNRDTEAFF.

The chain employs TRBV6-5 and TRBJ1-2; 8 nucleotides agree with TRBD1. This CDR3 comprises 14 residues. The junction had 7 bases not matched to a gene; V was cut back by 2 bases and J by 8 bases. Germline values: CDR1 MNHEY, CDR2 SVGAGI. In nucleotides, the CDR3 is TGTGCCAGCAGTTACGGGACAGGTGGCTACGGCTACACCTTC. Residues: CASSYGTGGYGYTF.

The chain joins TRBV12-3 or TRBV12-4 to TRBJ2-5; D gene unclear. V dropped 3 bases and J dropped 3 bases, with 5 bases sitting between them. The CDR3 is 12 amino acids. This CDR3 reads CASSFNKETQYF. In DNA form, the CDR3 reads TGTGCCAGCAGTTTTAACAAAGAGACCCAGTACTTC.

The CDR3 loop reads CASSLEGRPNQPQHF. In nucleotides, the CDR3 is TGTGCCAGCAGCTTAGAAGGGAGACCAAATCAGCCCCAGCATTTT. The chain is built from TRBV7-2 and TRBJ1-5; D unresolved. CDR1 SGHTA and CDR2 FQGNSA come from the germline V gene. CDR3 length equals 15 residues. The ends were cut back, 1 base at V and 4 bases at J, with 11 bases in the middle.

V gene TRBV28 combines with J gene TRBJ1-1; weak D call: TRBD1 (5 bases). The germline V gene encodes CDR1 MDHEN and CDR2 SYDVKM. V lost 5 bases to trimming and J lost 2 bases, with 12 bases between them. The CDR3 extends over 14 amino acids. DNA for the CDR3: TGTGCCAGCAGTGGAAGGGGCCATAACACTGAAGCTTTCTTT. Protein product: CASSGRGHNTEAFF.